This TCR beta chain was retrieved from a study of identical twins. Regarding the study as a whole: With beta out-of-frame sequences, excess sharing by twins was weaker. Alpha sequences that were out-of-frame and twin-shared showed an excess of low generation probability.

The CDR3 length is 16 residues. Points on this clonotype: Its antigen is still unknown.

A universal primer binding site was introduced by template switching. The final cDNA contained unique molecular identifiers. TCRdb reprocessed the 5' RACE reads via MiXCR and lists one record per CDR3 protein. The sample has about 220,000 distinct CDR3 sequences; 6% to 9% are singletons. This sample was shared with a second study, whose subject was yellow fever vaccine responses in identical twins.

This clonotype originated in a woman aged 18-29 years in good health. Material for sequencing was memory (CD45RO+) T cells sorted from blood. The gene calls are TRBV21-1 and TRBJ2-7; the table's TRBD1 call for D was not verified on the DNA. TRBV21-1 is reported as a pseudogene. This CDR3 reads CASLPRGARVVHEQYF. CDR3 DNA: TGTGCCAGCCTTCCAAGGGGGGCCCGGGTAGTCCACGAGCAGTACTTC.